The clone carrying this TCR beta chain was recorded a few times. Its antigen is not identified. This entry comes from a study of T-cell reconstitution after alpha-beta-depleted transplantation in children. CDR1 and CDR2 (germline): SGHRS, YFSETQ. V lost 4 bases and J lost 10, with 23 bases in between. The CDR3 runs to 15 residues. Study-wide points: Roughly two months post-transplant, alpha-beta T cells reportedly originated from several hundred graft clones that had expanded. T-cell counts and diversity at one year following transplant were attributed mainly to newly produced T cells. Surviving recipient cells, namely T cells and thymic progenitors, were the source of high day-60 TCRbeta diversity in some patients.

Unique molecular identifiers tagged the TCRbeta library. Each CDR3 protein is one row after TCRdb ran MiXCR on the PCR reads. The data show under 450,000 distinct CDR3 sequences, around 16% seen once. The chain employs TRBV5-1 and TRBJ1-2; D is ambiguous. This TCR was sampled from a boy under three years old who had a stem cell transplant for Wiskott-Aldrich syndrome, so the T cells may come from the graft donor. The material sequenced was PBMCs, mostly from graft donor cells, taken 360 days after TCRalphabeta/CD19-depleted stem cell transplant. In nucleotides, the CDR3 is TGCGCCAGCAGCCCGAATAGAGGTTATGAAGTCGACTACACCTTC. Translating it yields CASSPNRGYEVDYTF. The full variable domain, its missing parts supplied by reference TRBV5-1 and TRBJ1-2, is KAGVTQTPRYLIKTRGQQVTLSCSPISGHRSVSWYQQTPGQGLQFLFEYFSETQRNKGNFPGRFSGRQFSNSRSEMNVSTLELGDSALYLCASSPNRGYEVDYTFGSGTRLTVV.